The present T cell receptor beta chain was sequenced within a study of response to subunit inactivated influenza vaccine. In the case of this clonotype: What it binds is not known.

General observations from the study: The authors offered the suggestion that each seasonal influenza vaccination recruits few new T cells.

V lost 5 bases to trimming and J lost 2 bases, with 11 bases between them. Germline CDR1 SGHTA, CDR2 FQGNSA. This CDR3 is 14 amino acids long. TCRdb fed the RT-PCR reads into MiXCR, producing one record per CDR3 protein. Among under 800,000 distinct CDR3 sequences listed, roughly 13% were seen once. The chain is built from TRBV7-2 and TRBJ2-3; D perhaps matches TRBD1 (6 bases). This receptor was identified in a man between 45 and 60 years old who received an inactivated influenza vaccine. The specimen comprised PBMCs from blood, sampled around 14 days before vaccination. The CDR3 reads CASSADSYTDTQYF. CDR3 nucleotide sequence: TGTGCCAGCAGCGCGGACAGCTACACAGATACGCAGTATTTT.